Below, one T cell receptor (beta chain) is given with its context. This CDR3 has 14 amino acids. V shed 5 bases and J shed 6 bases, with 15 bases lying between them. Per the germline V gene, CDR1 is SGHTA and CDR2 is FQGNSA. At cycle 4 day 1, cycle 7 day 1, and baseline, blood was sampled. Measured with immunoSEQ multiplex PCR; TCRdb has only the in-frame clones, and not every one. Seen here are fewer than 80,000 clones, 80% to 90% observed once, and the top ten hold more than 0.95%. These data come from a study of OX40 agonist ivuxolimab in advanced cancers. Looking at the study overall: Partial responses occurred in three patients (one hepatocellular carcinoma, two cutaneous melanoma).

The chain joins TRBV7-2 to TRBJ2-3; D assignment may be TRBD1 or TRBD2 (5 bases each). The sequence was collected from an adult with an advanced solid tumor such as melanoma, head and neck, liver or kidney cancer. Sequenced here: CD4+ or CD8+ T cells sorted from blood, sampled in a trial of the OX40 agonist ivuxolimab. The CDR3 reads CASSLGTTYDTQYF. Written as DNA, the CDR3 is TGTGCCAGCAGCCTCGGGACGACCTACGATACGCAGTATTTT. The whole variable domain, remainder taken from reference TRBV7-2 and TRBJ2-3, is GAGVSQSPSNKVTEKGKDVELRCDPISGHTALYWYRQSLGQGLEFLIYFQGNSAPDKSGLPSDRFSAERTGGSVSTLTIQRTQQEDSAVYLCASSLGTTYDTQYFGPGTRLTVL.